This is a list of T cell receptor beta chains from one sample in a study of blood T cell repertoires in COVID-19. Here immunoSEQ multiplex PCR was the method, and the copy in TCRdb shows in-frame clones only, minus some. In the table there are about 250,000 clones, roughly four fifths of which are singletons. The specimen was peripheral blood. The receptors stem from an elderly man with acute or convalescent COVID-19. Each CDR3 is given with its conserved first and last residue. A D gene is named only where the DNA matches it firmly. Size tells how often a clone was seen (once, few, many) or the class of an expanded clone, and some rows leave it out.

TRBD1	TRBV6-6	TRBJ1-3	.	TGTGCCAGCAGTTCCTATCAGGGGGGCGGTGGAAACACCATATATTTT	CASSSYQGGGGNTIYF
TRBD1	TRBV28	TRBJ1-6	.	TGTGCCAGCAGTTCGACAGGGCAGAATTCACCCCTCCACTTT	CASSSTGQNSPLHF
TRBD1	TRBV12-3/TRBV12-4	TRBJ1-5	.	TGTGCCAGCGGAAACCGACAGGGACAGCCCCAGCATTTT	CASGNRQGQPQHF
.	TRBV2	TRBJ1-2	once	TGTGCCAGCAGTGAAGCAATAGGGGGTGGCTACACCTTC	CASSEAIGGGYTF
TRBD2	TRBV6-1	TRBJ2-3	.	TGTGCCAGCAGAGAACGACTAGCGGGAGTCCCGGATACGCAGTATTTT	CASRERLAGVPDTQYF
.	TRBV9	TRBJ1-4	.	TGTGCCAGCACCAGGGGTCGGGATGAAAAACTGTTTTTT	CASTRGRDEKLFF
.	TRBV5-1	TRBJ1-1	.	TGCGCCAGCAGCTTCGGCGAGGGGAACACTGAAGCTTTCTTT	CASSFGEGNTEAFF
.	TRBV27	TRBJ2-7	.	TGTGCCAGCAGTCCCGCGGGGACCTACGAGCAGTACTTC	CASSPAGTYEQYF
TRBD1	TRBV19	TRBJ2-1	.	TGTGCCAGTAGGACAGGGGCGCCCTACAATGAGCAGTTCTTC	CASRTGAPYNEQFF
.	TRBV3-1/TRBV3-2	TRBJ2-5	once	TGTGCCAGCAGCCATGACTCCCACTCTGCGACCCAGTACTTC	CASSHDSHSATQYF
.	TRBV6-5	TRBJ2-1	.	TGTGCCAGCAGCACACTTCAGGGGGGACACAATGAGCAGTTCTTC	CASSTLQGGHNEQFF
.	TRBV28	TRBJ1-5	.	TGTGCCAGCACCCTGGACAGCCAACGGCCCCAGCATTTT	CASTLDSQRPQHF
TRBD2	TRBV10-2	TRBJ2-3	.	TGCGCCAGCAGCTCACTAGCGCTGGGGGGCACAGATACGCAGTATTTT	CASSSLALGGTDTQYF
.	TRBV27	TRBJ2-7	once	TGTGCCAGCAACCCTAGACAGGGAGGCTACGAGCAGTACTTC	CASNPRQGGYEQYF
.	TRBV5-1	TRBJ2-7	.	TGCGCCAGCAGCTTGGTAGTAGGGGAAAACGAGCAGTACTTC	CASSLVVGENEQYF
.	TRBV28	TRBJ1-3	.	TGTGCCAGCAGTTTTACTTCTGGAAACACCATATATTTT	CASSFTSGNTIYF
TRBD1	TRBV6-1	TRBJ1-5	.	TGTGCCAGCAGTGAACATGCCGGACAGGGGGCGCGTGCTCAGCCCCAGCATTTT	CASSEHAGQGARAQPQHF
TRBD2	TRBV27	TRBJ2-1	.	TGTGCCAGCAGGCTTAGCGGGATCGGCAATGAGCAGTTCTTC	CASRLSGIGNEQFF
TRBD2	TRBV27	TRBJ2-7	.	TGTGCCAGCAGGCAATTTCTAGCGGGATTTTACGAGCAGTACTTC	CASRQFLAGFYEQYF
.	TRBV28	TRBJ2-7	.	TGTGCCAGCAGTCCCCGGACAGCTTCCTACGAGCAGTACTTC	CASSPRTASYEQYF
TRBD2	TRBV29-1	TRBJ2-7	.	TGCAGCGTTGAACCCTTTGGCGGGAGGGTGGACGAGCAGTACTTC	CSVEPFGGRVDEQYF
.	TRBV6-5	TRBJ1-4	.	TGTGCCAGCAGTTACGAGAGGAGGGAAAAACTGTTTTTT	CASSYERREKLFF
TRBD1	TRBV25-1	TRBJ2-7	once	TGTGCCAGCAGTGAAAACAGGGGTGACTACGAGCAGTACTTC	CASSENRGDYEQYF
.	TRBV28	TRBJ1-2	.	TGTGCCAGCATCGATAGGGACGGGAGCGCCTACACCTTC	CASIDRDGSAYTF
.	TRBV5-4	TRBJ1-1	.	TGTGCCAGCAGCTTGGGACAAGTGAACACTGAAGCTTTCTTT	CASSLGQVNTEAFF
.	TRBV18	TRBJ1-3	.	TGTGCCAGCTCACCACCGCCACAGGGATTATCTGGAAACACCATATATTTT	CASSPPPQGLSGNTIYF
.	TRBV6-5	TRBJ1-1	.	TGTGCCACCACCGGGGTGGGCACTGAAGCTTTCTTT	CATTGVGTEAFF
.	TRBV7-2	TRBJ1-5	.	TGTGCCAGCAGCTTAACAAAGTATCAGCCCCAGCATTTT	CASSLTKYQPQHF
TRBD1	TRBV19	TRBJ1-2	.	TGTGCCAGTAGCCCTGAGGGACAGGGAATTCACTATGGCTACACCTTC	CASSPEGQGIHYGYTF
TRBD1	TRBV11-1	TRBJ1-1	.	TGTGCCAGCAGCTTATACAGGGGGCAAGGCACTGAAGCTTTCTTT	CASSLYRGQGTEAFF
TRBD1	TRBV7-9	TRBJ1-2	.	TGTGCCAGCAGCCCTTACAGGGGGCATACCTATGGCTACACCTTC	CASSPYRGHTYGYTF
TRBD2	TRBV4-2	TRBJ2-1	.	TGTGCCAGCAGCCAAGGCACCAGCGGGAGGACCAATGAGCAGTTCTTC	CASSQGTSGRTNEQFF
.	TRBV25-1	TRBJ2-7	.	TGTGCCAGCAATCGAAAGACAACCAGGGGAGGGAGAAGCTACGAGCAGTACTTC	CASNRKTTRGGRSYEQYF
TRBD2	TRBV14	TRBJ2-1	.	TGTGCCAGCAGCCAAGTCGGACTAGCGCGGAATGAGCAGTTCTTC	CASSQVGLARNEQFF
.	TRBV18	TRBJ2-1	.	TGTGCCAGCTCACCAGTGGGACTTCCCAATGAGCAGTTCTTC	CASSPVGLPNEQFF
TRBD2	TRBV19	TRBJ2-3	.	TGTGCCAGTAGACGAGCGGGGGGCGAGGATACGCAGTATTTT	CASRRAGGEDTQYF